These T cell receptor beta chains were read from a single sample in a study of cytomegalovirus exposure and HLA in healthy donors. The repertoire was sequenced with immunoSEQ multiplex PCR; TCRdb's copy has only in-frame clones and lacks some. The sample records roughly 170,000 clones, roughly four fifths being singletons. The sample consisted of PBMCs. The receptors here all came from a girl aged 5-17 years in good health and CMV-seropositive. Both conserved end residues are part of each CDR3. The order of the fields is V gene, J gene, clone size, D gene, CDR3 protein, CDR3 DNA. D genes are given only for firm matches. Only some rows state a clone size, as once, few, many or a class for expanded clones.

v_gene: TRBV25-1
j_gene: TRBJ1-5
abundance: -
d_gene: -
CDR3aa: CASSELRGFSAPAF
CDR3nt: TGTGCCAGCAGTGAATTACGGGGTTTCTCAGCCCCAGCATTT

v_gene: TRBV5-1
j_gene: TRBJ2-1
abundance: -
d_gene: -
CDR3aa: CASSPGRVYNEQFF
CDR3nt: TGCGCCAGCAGCCCAGGCAGGGTCTACAATGAGCAGTTCTTC

v_gene: TRBV9
j_gene: TRBJ1-3
abundance: -
d_gene: -
CDR3aa: CASSVKGEIENTIYF
CDR3nt: TGTGCCAGCAGCGTTAAGGGGGAAATCGAAAACACCATATATTTT

v_gene: TRBV5-6
j_gene: TRBJ2-7
abundance: -
d_gene: TRBD2
CDR3aa: CASSLGGGLEQYF
CDR3nt: TGTGCCAGCAGCTTGGGGGGGGGTCTCGAGCAGTACTTC

v_gene: TRBV6-5
j_gene: TRBJ1-5
abundance: -
d_gene: -
CDR3aa: CASRRNRASKQPQHF
CDR3nt: TGTGCCAGCAGGAGAAACAGGGCCTCAAAGCAGCCCCAGCATTTT

v_gene: TRBV6-5
j_gene: TRBJ1-1
abundance: -
d_gene: -
CDR3aa: CASRPQMNTEAFF
CDR3nt: TGTGCCAGCAGACCTCAGATGAACACTGAAGCTTTCTTT

v_gene: TRBV11-2
j_gene: TRBJ1-2
abundance: -
d_gene: TRBD1
CDR3aa: CASSLPGTGSLRGYTF
CDR3nt: TGTGCCAGCAGCTTACCCGGGACAGGGTCCCTTCGTGGCTACACCTTC

v_gene: TRBV27
j_gene: TRBJ1-1
abundance: -
d_gene: -
CDR3aa: CASSLAGEGGNTEAFF
CDR3nt: TGTGCCAGCAGTTTGGCAGGGGAGGGAGGGAACACTGAAGCTTTCTTT

v_gene: TRBV6-5
j_gene: TRBJ2-1
abundance: -
d_gene: TRBD1
CDR3aa: CASGRAGGTYNEQFF
CDR3nt: TGTGCCAGCGGTAGGGCAGGGGGAACCTACAATGAGCAGTTCTTC

v_gene: TRBV6-6
j_gene: TRBJ1-4
abundance: few
d_gene: -
CDR3aa: CASSLRGGKLFF
CDR3nt: TGTGCCAGCAGCTTAAGGGGGGGAAAACTGTTTTTT

v_gene: TRBV7-9
j_gene: TRBJ1-2
abundance: few
d_gene: -
CDR3aa: CASSSRGYGYTF
CDR3nt: TGTGCCAGCAGCTCTAGGGGGTATGGCTACACCTTC

v_gene: TRBV11-2
j_gene: TRBJ2-5
abundance: -
d_gene: -
CDR3aa: CASSLVVAGEMETQYF
CDR3nt: TGTGCCAGCAGCTTAGTAGTAGCTGGAGAAATGGAGACCCAGTACTTC

v_gene: TRBV7-9
j_gene: TRBJ1-2
abundance: -
d_gene: -
CDR3aa: CASRPTLGYTF
CDR3nt: TGTGCCAGCAGGCCTACGTTGGGCTACACCTTC

v_gene: TRBV4-1
j_gene: TRBJ1-3
abundance: -
d_gene: -
CDR3aa: CASSKGTGNSGNTIYF
CDR3nt: TGCGCCAGCAGTAAAGGTACGGGGAACTCTGGAAACACCATATATTTT

v_gene: TRBV19
j_gene: TRBJ1-3
abundance: -
d_gene: -
CDR3aa: CASTPASGSSGNTIYF
CDR3nt: TGTGCCAGTACTCCGGCCTCAGGGTCCTCTGGAAACACCATATATTTT

v_gene: TRBV6-1
j_gene: TRBJ2-3
abundance: -
d_gene: TRBD2
CDR3aa: CASSEWTSGYTDTQYF
CDR3nt: TGTGCCAGCAGCGAATGGACTAGCGGTTACACAGATACGCAGTATTTT

v_gene: TRBV2
j_gene: TRBJ1-2
abundance: few
d_gene: -
CDR3aa: CASSEHKSGEGANYGYTF
CDR3nt: TGTGCCAGCAGTGAACATAAGTCCGGGGAGGGGGCTAACTATGGCTACACCTTC

v_gene: TRBV5-1
j_gene: TRBJ1-1
abundance: -
d_gene: TRBD1
CDR3aa: CASSTWTGATTEAFF
CDR3nt: TGCGCCAGCAGCACCTGGACAGGGGCGACCACTGAAGCTTTCTTT

v_gene: TRBV10-3
j_gene: TRBJ1-2
abundance: -
d_gene: -
CDR3aa: CAIVLAQREPGYTF
CDR3nt: TGTGCCATCGTTTTAGCTCAACGAGAGCCTGGCTACACCTTC

v_gene: TRBV4-1
j_gene: TRBJ2-5
abundance: -
d_gene: TRBD1
CDR3aa: CASSAGAGTGVGAKETQYF
CDR3nt: TGCGCCAGCAGCGCAGGAGCTGGGACAGGGGTGGGGGCCAAAGAGACCCAGTACTTC

v_gene: TRBV11-1
j_gene: TRBJ1-6
abundance: -
d_gene: -
CDR3aa: CASSPSGSPRAYNSPLHF
CDR3nt: TGTGCCAGCAGCCCGAGCGGGTCTCCGAGGGCCTATAATTCACCCCTCCACTTT

v_gene: TRBV6-5
j_gene: TRBJ2-5
abundance: -
d_gene: TRBD2
CDR3aa: CASRTLAGAETQYF
CDR3nt: TGTGCCAGCAGAACCCTAGCGGGGGCAGAGACCCAGTACTTC

v_gene: TRBV6-1
j_gene: TRBJ2-3
abundance: -
d_gene: TRBD2
CDR3aa: CASSDAGTSGATDTQYF
CDR3nt: TGTGCCAGCAGTGACGCCGGGACTAGCGGGGCCACAGATACGCAGTATTTT

v_gene: TRBV4-1
j_gene: TRBJ1-1
abundance: -
d_gene: TRBD1
CDR3aa: CASSRGQENTEAFF
CDR3nt: TGCGCCAGCAGCCGGGGACAGGAGAACACTGAAGCTTTCTTT

v_gene: TRBV2
j_gene: TRBJ1-1
abundance: -
d_gene: -
CDR3aa: CASSLGVEAFF
CDR3nt: TGTGCCAGCAGCCTAGGGGTTGAAGCTTTCTTT

v_gene: TRBV5-1
j_gene: TRBJ2-6
abundance: -
d_gene: -
CDR3aa: CASSLGGLSGANVLTF
CDR3nt: TGCGCCAGCAGCTTGGGAGGACTCTCTGGGGCCAACGTCCTGACTTTC

v_gene: TRBV9
j_gene: TRBJ1-3
abundance: -
d_gene: -
CDR3aa: CASSGGPGNTIYF
CDR3nt: TGTGCCAGCAGCGGGGGGCCTGGAAACACCATATATTTT

v_gene: TRBV28
j_gene: TRBJ2-7
abundance: -
d_gene: -
CDR3aa: CASSDPSLGRLDEQYF
CDR3nt: TGTGCCAGCAGTGACCCCTCACTAGGGCGTTTGGACGAGCAGTACTTC

v_gene: TRBV5-1
j_gene: TRBJ1-2
abundance: -
d_gene: -
CDR3aa: CASSPPGRNYGYTF
CDR3nt: TGCGCCAGCAGCCCACCGGGGAGGAACTATGGCTACACCTTC

v_gene: TRBV15
j_gene: TRBJ2-1
abundance: -
d_gene: TRBD1
CDR3aa: CATSRGRDRVEQFF
CDR3nt: TGTGCCACCAGCAGAGGGAGAGACAGGGTTGAGCAGTTCTTC

v_gene: TRBV9
j_gene: TRBJ2-2
abundance: -
d_gene: TRBD2
CDR3aa: CASSARSAGGSSHTGELFF
CDR3nt: TGTGCCAGCAGCGCAAGATCAGCGGGGGGCAGTTCGCACACCGGGGAGCTGTTTTTT

v_gene: TRBV4-1
j_gene: TRBJ1-5
abundance: -
d_gene: -
CDR3aa: CASSRHRDQPQHF
CDR3nt: TGCGCCAGCAGCCGACATAGAGATCAGCCCCAGCATTTT

v_gene: TRBV5-5
j_gene: TRBJ2-2
abundance: -
d_gene: TRBD1
CDR3aa: CASSLGQGDRELFF
CDR3nt: TGTGCCAGCAGCTTAGGACAGGGTGACCGGGAGCTGTTTTTT

v_gene: TRBV19
j_gene: TRBJ2-7
abundance: -
d_gene: -
CDR3aa: CASRVGHPGPSYEQYF
CDR3nt: TGTGCCAGTAGAGTTGGACACCCGGGCCCCTCCTACGAGCAGTACTTC

v_gene: TRBV18
j_gene: TRBJ1-2
abundance: few
d_gene: -
CDR3aa: CASSLTQETAYGYTF
CDR3nt: TGTGCCAGCTCCCTGACACAAGAAACTGCCTATGGCTACACCTTC

v_gene: TRBV28
j_gene: TRBJ1-6
abundance: -
d_gene: -
CDR3aa: CGTQGNNSPLHF
CDR3nt: TGTGGGACACAGGGTAATAATTCACCCCTCCACTTT

v_gene: TRBV2
j_gene: TRBJ2-7
abundance: -
d_gene: -
CDR3aa: CASSESKPKEDF
CDR3nt: TGTGCCAGCAGTGAATCTAAGCCAAAGGAGGACTTC

v_gene: TRBV6-5
j_gene: TRBJ1-2
abundance: few
d_gene: TRBD1
CDR3aa: CASSYGGQVFDYTF
CDR3nt: TGTGCCAGCAGTTACGGGGGACAGGTGTTCGACTACACCTTC

v_gene: TRBV21-1
j_gene: TRBJ1-2
abundance: -
d_gene: -
CDR3aa: CASSKGIGGGYTF
CDR3nt: TGTGCCAGCAGCAAAGGTATCGGGGGGGGCTACACCTTC

v_gene: TRBV7-3
j_gene: TRBJ2-2
abundance: few
d_gene: -
CDR3aa: CASSLQGGNTGELFF
CDR3nt: TGTGCCAGCAGCCTTCAGGGTGGGAACACCGGGGAGCTGTTTTTT